The count of the clone carrying this T cell receptor beta chain is one. In the original analysis: For nucleated cells, counts were estimated from reference gene primer amplification. Only in-frame clones appear in the TCRdb table, and some are missing; sequencing was by immunoSEQ multiplex PCR. V and J calls and clone size are given by that table; D and trimming were obtained from the DNA. In the table there are under 40,000 clones, about 94% of which are singletons. The sample is drawn from a study of blood T cell repertoires in COVID-19. On the study more broadly: Researchers got acute and convalescent COVID-19 samples from the United States, Italy and Spain. T cells, B-cell-depleted T cells, or PBMCs provided the cDNA or gDNA that served as material.

Trimming pared 0 bases from V and 6 bases from J, leaving 15 bases between. The CDR3 has 15 amino acids. The V gene's germline CDR1 is SGDLS and CDR2 YYNGEE. The sequence came from a human donor in a cohort sampled during active COVID-19. Input material: peripheral blood. The J gene is TRBJ1-1, the V gene TRBV9; D not certain. The CDR3 is CASSVGTAPRAEAFF. CDR3 sequence (DNA): TGTGCCAGCAGCGTAGGCACAGCACCCCGTGCTGAAGCTTTCTTT.